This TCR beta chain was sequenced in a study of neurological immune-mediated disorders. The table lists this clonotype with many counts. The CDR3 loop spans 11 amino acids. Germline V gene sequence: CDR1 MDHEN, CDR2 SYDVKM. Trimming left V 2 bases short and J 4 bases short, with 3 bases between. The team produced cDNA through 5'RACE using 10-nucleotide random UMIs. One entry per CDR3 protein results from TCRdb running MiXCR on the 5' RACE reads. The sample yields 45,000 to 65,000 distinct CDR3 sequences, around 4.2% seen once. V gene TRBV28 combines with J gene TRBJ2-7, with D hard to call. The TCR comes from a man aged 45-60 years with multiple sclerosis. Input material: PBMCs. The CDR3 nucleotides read TGTGCCAGCAGTTTAAGGTACGAGCAGTACTTC. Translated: CASSLRYEQYF. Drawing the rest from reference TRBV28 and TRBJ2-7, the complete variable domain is DVKVTQSSRYLVKRTGEKVFLECVQDMDHENMFWYRQDPGLGLRLIYFSYDVKMKEKGDIPEGYSVSREKKERFSLILESASTNQTSMYLCASSLRYEQYFGPGTRLTVT.